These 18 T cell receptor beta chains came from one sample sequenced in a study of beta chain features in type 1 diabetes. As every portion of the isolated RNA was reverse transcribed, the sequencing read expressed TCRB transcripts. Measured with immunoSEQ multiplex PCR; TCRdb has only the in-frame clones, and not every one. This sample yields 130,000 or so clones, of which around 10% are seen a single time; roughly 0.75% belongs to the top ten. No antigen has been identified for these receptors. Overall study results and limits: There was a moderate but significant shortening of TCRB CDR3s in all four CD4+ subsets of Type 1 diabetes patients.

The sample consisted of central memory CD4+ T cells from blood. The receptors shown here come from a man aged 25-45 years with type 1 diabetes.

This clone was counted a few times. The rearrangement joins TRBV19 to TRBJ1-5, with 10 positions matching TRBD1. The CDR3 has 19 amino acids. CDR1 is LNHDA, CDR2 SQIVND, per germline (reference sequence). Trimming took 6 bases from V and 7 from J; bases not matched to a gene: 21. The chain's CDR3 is CASSPPIYRQGALGQPQHF. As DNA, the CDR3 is TGTGCCAGTAGCCCCCCGATCTATAGACAGGGGGCATTAGGACAGCCCCAGCATTTT. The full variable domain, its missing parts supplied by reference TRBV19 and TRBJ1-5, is DGGITQSPKYLFRKEGQNVTLSCEQNLNHDAMYWYRQDPGQGLRLIYYSQIVNDFQKGDIAEGYSVSREKKESFPLTVTSAQKNPTAFYLCASSPPIYRQGALGQPQHFGDGTRLSIL.

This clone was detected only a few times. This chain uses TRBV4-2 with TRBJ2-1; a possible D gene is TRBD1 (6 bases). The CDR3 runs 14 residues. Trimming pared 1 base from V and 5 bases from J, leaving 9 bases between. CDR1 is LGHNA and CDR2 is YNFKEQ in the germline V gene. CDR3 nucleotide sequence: TGTGCCAGCAGCCAAGGGGACACCGACAATGAGCAGTTCTTC. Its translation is CASSQGDTDNEQFF.

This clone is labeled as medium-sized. The DNA of the CDR3 is TGTGCCAGTAGCGGACTACCGAGCACAGATACGCAGTATTTT. Translating it yields CASSGLPSTDTQYF. The chain joins TRBV19 to TRBJ2-3, with D maybe TRBD2 (6 bases). The CDR3 length is 14 residues. V lost 6 bases and J lost 0, with 10 bases in between. CDR1 and CDR2 (germline): LNHDA, SQIVND (reference sequence).

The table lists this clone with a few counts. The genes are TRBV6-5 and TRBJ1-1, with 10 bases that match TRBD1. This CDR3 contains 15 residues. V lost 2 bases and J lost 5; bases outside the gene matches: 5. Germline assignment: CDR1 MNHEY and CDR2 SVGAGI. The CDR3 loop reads CASSYEGTGVTEAFF. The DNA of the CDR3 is TGTGCCAGCAGTTACGAAGGGACAGGGGTAACTGAAGCTTTCTTT.

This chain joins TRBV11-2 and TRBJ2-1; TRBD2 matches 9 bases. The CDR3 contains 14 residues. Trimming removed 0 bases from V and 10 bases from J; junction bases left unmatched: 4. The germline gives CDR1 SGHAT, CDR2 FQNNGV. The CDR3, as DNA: TGTGCCAGCAGCTTAGAGCGGGGGGGCCTAGAGCAGTTCTTC. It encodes CASSLERGGLEQFF.

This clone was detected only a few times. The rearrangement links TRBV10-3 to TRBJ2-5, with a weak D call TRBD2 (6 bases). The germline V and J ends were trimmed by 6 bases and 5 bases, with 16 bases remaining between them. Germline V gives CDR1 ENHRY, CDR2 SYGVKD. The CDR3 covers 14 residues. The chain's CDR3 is CAIRSGGARETQYF. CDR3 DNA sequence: TGTGCCATCAGGTCCGGAGGGGCAAGGGAGACCCAGTACTTC.

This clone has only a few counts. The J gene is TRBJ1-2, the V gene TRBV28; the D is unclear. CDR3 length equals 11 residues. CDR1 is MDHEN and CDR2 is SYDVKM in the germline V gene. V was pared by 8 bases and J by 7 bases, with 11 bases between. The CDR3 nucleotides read TGTGCCAGCGGGCTTCCCCGTGGCTACACCTTC. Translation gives CASGLPRGYTF.

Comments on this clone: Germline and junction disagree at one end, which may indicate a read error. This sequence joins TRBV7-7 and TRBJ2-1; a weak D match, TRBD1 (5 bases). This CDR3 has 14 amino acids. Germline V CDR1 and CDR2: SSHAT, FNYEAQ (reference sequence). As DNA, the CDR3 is TGTGCTAGCAGGGCAATCGACAGCTACAATGAGCAGTTCTTC. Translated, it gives CASRAIDSYNEQFF.

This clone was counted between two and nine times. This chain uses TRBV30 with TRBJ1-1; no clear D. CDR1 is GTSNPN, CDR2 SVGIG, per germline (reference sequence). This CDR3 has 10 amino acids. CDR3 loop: CVGSGTEAFF. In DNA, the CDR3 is TGTGTAGGTAGCGGCACTGAAGCTTTCTTT.

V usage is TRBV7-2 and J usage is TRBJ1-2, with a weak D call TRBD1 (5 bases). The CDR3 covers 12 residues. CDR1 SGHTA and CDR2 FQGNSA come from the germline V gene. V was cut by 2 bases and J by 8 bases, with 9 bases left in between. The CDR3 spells CASSLQGNGYTF. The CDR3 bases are TGTGCCAGCAGCTTACAGGGAAACGGCTACACCTTC.

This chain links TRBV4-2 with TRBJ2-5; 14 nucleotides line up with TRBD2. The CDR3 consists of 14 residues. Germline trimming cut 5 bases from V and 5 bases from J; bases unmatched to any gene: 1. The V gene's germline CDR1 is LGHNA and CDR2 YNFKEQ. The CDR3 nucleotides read TGTGCCAGCAGCGGACTAGCGGGGGGCGAGACCCAGTACTTC. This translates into CASSGLAGGETQYF.

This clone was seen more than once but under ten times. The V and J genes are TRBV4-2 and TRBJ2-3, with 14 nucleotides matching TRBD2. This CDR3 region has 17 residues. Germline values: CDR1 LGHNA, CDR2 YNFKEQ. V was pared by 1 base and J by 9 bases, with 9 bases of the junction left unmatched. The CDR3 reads CASSQGRGTSGGETQYF. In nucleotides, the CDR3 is TGTGCCAGCAGCCAAGGACGCGGGACTAGCGGGGGTGAGACGCAGTATTTT.

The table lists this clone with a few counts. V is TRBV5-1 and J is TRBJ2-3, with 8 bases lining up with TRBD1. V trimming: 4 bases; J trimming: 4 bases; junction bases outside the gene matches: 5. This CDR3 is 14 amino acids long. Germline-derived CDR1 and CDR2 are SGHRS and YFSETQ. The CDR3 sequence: CASSIGQGPDTQYF. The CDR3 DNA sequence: TGCGCCAGCAGCATCGGACAGGGACCAGATACGCAGTATTTT.

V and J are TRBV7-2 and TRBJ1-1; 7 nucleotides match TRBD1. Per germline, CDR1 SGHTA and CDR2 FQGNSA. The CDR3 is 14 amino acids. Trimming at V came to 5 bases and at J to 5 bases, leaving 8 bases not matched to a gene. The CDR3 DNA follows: TGTGCCAGCAGCCCCAGGGGGTTTGGGACTGAAGCTTTCTTT. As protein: CASSPRGFGTEAFF.

CDR3 DNA sequence: TGTGCCAGCAGCACATCTTCGACAGGGTCGGAGCAGACCCAGTACTTC. Translated: CASSTSSTGSEQTQYF. J is TRBJ2-5 and V is TRBV7-2; 7 positions match TRBD1. The germline V gene encodes CDR1 SGHTA and CDR2 FQGNSA. This CDR3 contains 16 residues. V dropped 5 bases and J dropped 6; count of bases not matched to a gene: 15. Using reference TRBV7-2 and TRBJ2-5 for the parts outside the CDR3, the full variable domain is GAGVSQSPSNKVTEKGKDVELRCDPISGHTALYWYRQSLGQGLEFLIYFQGNSAPDKSGLPSDRFSAERTGGSVSTLTIQRTQQEDSAVYLCASSTSSTGSEQTQYFGPGTRLLVL.

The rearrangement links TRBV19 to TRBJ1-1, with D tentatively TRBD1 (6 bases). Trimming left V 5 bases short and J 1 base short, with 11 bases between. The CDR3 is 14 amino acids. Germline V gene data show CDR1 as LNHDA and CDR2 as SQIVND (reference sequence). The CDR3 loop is CASSPQTGNTEAFF. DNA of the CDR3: TGTGCCAGTAGTCCCCAGACAGGGAACACTGAAGCTTTCTTT. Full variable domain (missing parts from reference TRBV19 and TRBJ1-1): DGGITQSPKYLFRKEGQNVTLSCEQNLNHDAMYWYRQDPGQGLRLIYYSQIVNDFQKGDIAEGYSVSREKKESFPLTVTSAQKNPTAFYLCASSPQTGNTEAFFGQGTRLTVV.

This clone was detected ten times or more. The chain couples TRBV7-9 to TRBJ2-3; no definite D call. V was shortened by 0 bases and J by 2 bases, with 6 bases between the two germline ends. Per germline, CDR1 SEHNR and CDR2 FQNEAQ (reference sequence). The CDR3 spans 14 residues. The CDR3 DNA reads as TGTGCCAGCAGCTTAGCGCAGGCCACAGATACGCAGTATTTT. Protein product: CASSLAQATDTQYF.

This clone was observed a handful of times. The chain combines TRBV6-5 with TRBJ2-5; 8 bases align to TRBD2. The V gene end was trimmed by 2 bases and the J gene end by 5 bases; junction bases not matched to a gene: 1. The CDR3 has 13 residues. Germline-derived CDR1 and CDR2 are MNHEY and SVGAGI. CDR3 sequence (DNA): TGTGCCAGCAGTTACCCGGGAGGGGAGACCCAGTACTTC. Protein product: CASSYPGGETQYF.